One sample yielded the 16 T cell receptor beta chains listed below, sequenced in a study of blood T cell repertoires in COVID-19. Profiling relied on immunoSEQ multiplex PCR, and the TCRdb table lists in-frame clones only, not all of them. The top ten clones hold 11% of a sample with roughly 150,000 clones, about 86% of them seen once. The sample comprised peripheral blood. The receptors were sampled from a man between 65 and 85 years old with active or convalescent COVID-19.

This clone was detected only a few times. This chain joins TRBV5-4 and TRBJ2-1, with D tentatively TRBD2 (5 bases). The V gene's germline CDR1 is SGHNT and CDR2 YYREEE (reference sequence). V was trimmed by 4 bases and J by 5 bases, leaving 13 bases between them. CDR3 length equals 14 residues. The CDR3 sequence: CASSPLRDNNEQFF. Written as DNA, the CDR3 is TGTGCCAGCAGCCCCCTTCGGGATAACAATGAGCAGTTCTTC.

This rearrangement joins TRBV30 to TRBJ2-7, with a weak D call TRBD2 (6 bases). The CDR3 contains 13 residues. CDR1 is GTSNPN and CDR2 is SVGIG in the germline V gene (reference sequence). V lost 4 bases to trimming and J lost 4 bases, with 14 bases between them. This CDR3 is CAWTSWGGYEQYF. DNA for the CDR3: TGTGCCTGGACCTCGTGGGGAGGATACGAGCAGTACTTC.

V gene TRBV12-5 combines with J gene TRBJ1-1; 7 bases line up with TRBD1. Germline V CDR1 and CDR2: LGHNT, FRNRAP. V shed 5 bases and J 4 bases; nucleotides not matched to a gene: 7. This CDR3 has 14 residues. In nucleotides, the CDR3 is TGTGCTAGTGGTCACGGACAGGCCTTCACTGAAGCTTTCTTT. It is translated as CASGHGQAFTEAFF.

This sequence joins TRBV6-2 or TRBV6-3 and TRBJ2-5; a possible D gene is TRBD2 (6 bases). The V and J ends lost 2 bases and 7 bases respectively, with 20 bases between them. Germline V lookup: CDR1 MNHEY, CDR2 SVGEGT. This CDR3 has 16 amino acids. The CDR3 nucleotides are TGTGCCAGCAGTTACACCAGCGGAGGAGGGGAGGTGACCCAGTACTTC. Its translation: CASSYTSGGGEVTQYF.

This rearrangement joins TRBV7-2 to TRBJ2-1; 8 bases are a match to TRBD1. In germline, CDR1 is SGHTA, CDR2 FQGNSA. The CDR3 has 15 residues. V lost 4 bases and J lost 5; bases outside the gene matches: 7. The CDR3 bases are TGTGCCAGCAGCTCTCGGACAGGGATCGACAATGAGCAGTTCTTC. Encoded protein: CASSSRTGIDNEQFF.

This clone was detected ten times or more. The same CDR3 arises from other DNA sequences in this sample as well. This sequence joins TRBV7-2 and TRBJ2-3; 8 positions match TRBD2. CDR1 SGHTA and CDR2 FQGNSA come from the germline V gene. V trimming: 5 bases; J trimming: 5 bases; junction bases outside the gene matches: 6. The CDR3 consists of 14 residues. CDR3 residues: CASSPGGAGDTQYF. The CDR3 region has the DNA TGTGCCAGCAGCCCCGGGGGGGCGGGAGATACGCAGTATTTT. Full variable domain (outside the CDR3, taken from reference TRBV7-2 and TRBJ2-3): GAGVSQSPSNKVTEKGKDVELRCDPISGHTALYWYRQSLGQGLEFLIYFQGNSAPDKSGLPSDRFSAERTGGSVSTLTIQRTQQEDSAVYLCASSPGGAGDTQYFGPGTRLTVL.

The V gene is TRBV29-1, the J gene TRBJ1-1, with 8 bases matching TRBD1. J was trimmed by 4 bases and V by 7 bases; bases with no gene match: 8. From germline, CDR1 is SQVTM and CDR2 ANQGSEA. The CDR3 spans 13 residues. The CDR3, as DNA: TGCAGCGCCCCTGGACAGGGTGGCACTGAAGCTTTCTTT. Translating it yields CSAPGQGGTEAFF.

V gene TRBV4-1 combines with J gene TRBJ1-6, with TRBD1 identical over 7 bases. J lost 12 bases, V lost 3 bases, and 8 bases had no gene match. The CDR3 covers 14 residues. CDR1 and CDR2 from the germline V gene are MGHRA and YSYEKL. CDR3 sequence (DNA): TGCGCCAGCAGCCAGGGAACAGGGGTCTTACCCCTCCACTTT. Its protein product is CASSQGTGVLPLHF.

This rearrangement joins TRBV18 to TRBJ1-3; perhaps TRBD1 as D (6 bases). CDR3 size: 16 residues. Germline loops: CDR1 KGHSH, CDR2 LQKENI. Trimming cost V 5 bases and J 0 bases, with 14 bases left between them. CDR3 sequence (DNA): TGTGCCAGCTCAGCGTCCCCGGGACACTCTGGAAACACCATATATTTT. Protein: CASSASPGHSGNTIYF.

This clone was detected only a few times. The CDR3 here is CASRQWNYGYTF. CDR3 bases: TGTGCCAGCAGACAGTGGAACTATGGCTACACCTTC. The chain joins TRBV6-5 to TRBJ1-2; the D is unclear. V was pared by 6 bases and J by 2 bases, with 7 bases between. The CDR3 runs 12 residues. Germline V gene data show CDR1 as MNHEY and CDR2 as SVGAGI.

This chain uses TRBV27 with TRBJ1-4; 9 positions match TRBD1. The ends lost 2 bases at V and 0 bases at J; junction bases unmatched: 10. The CDR3 is made up of 19 amino acids. Germline V gene sequence: CDR1 MNHEY, CDR2 SMNVEV (reference sequence). The CDR3 DNA is TGTGCCAGCAGTTTAGGGTGGGGACAGGGTGGTGCAACTAATGAAAAACTGTTTTTT. This sequence encodes CASSLGWGQGGATNEKLFF.

About this clone: The same CDR3 can be traced to other DNA sequences in this sample. The chain links TRBV7-9 to TRBJ1-2, with 8 bases matching TRBD1. Germline CDR1 is SEHNR and CDR2 is FQNEAQ (reference sequence). CDR3 length: 12 amino acids. The V segment lost 5 bases and the J segment 7 bases; nucleotides outside the gene matches: 3. The CDR3 DNA is TGTGCCAGCAGCCGCGACAGGGGTGGCTACACCTTC. Protein: CASSRDRGGYTF.

This chain connects TRBV18 to TRBJ2-2; 8 nucleotides agree with TRBD1. This CDR3 has 17 residues. Trimming at V came to 4 bases and at J to 1 base, leaving 8 bases not matched to a gene. From germline, CDR1 is KGHSH and CDR2 LQKENI. This CDR3 is CASSLSGTGKNTGELFF. Written as DNA, the CDR3 is TGTGCCAGCTCACTCTCCGGGACAGGAAAGAACACCGGGGAGCTGTTTTTT.

This rearrangement joins TRBV6-2 or TRBV6-3 to TRBJ1-2; 8 nucleotides match TRBD1. Germline CDR1 and CDR2: MNHEY and SVGEGT. J was trimmed by 4 bases and V by 5 bases; bases with no gene match: 12. This CDR3 has 16 amino acids. This CDR3 reads CASSPTLGQGRYGYTF. CDR3 sequence (DNA): TGTGCCAGCAGTCCCACCCTCGGACAGGGCCGCTATGGCTACACCTTC.

This clone was observed a single time. The rearrangement joins TRBV18 to TRBJ2-1; 7 nucleotides line up with TRBD2. This CDR3 has 13 amino acids. CDR1 and CDR2 from the germline V gene are KGHSH and LQKENI. V trimming: 0 bases; J trimming: 9 bases; junction bases outside the gene matches: 2. CDR3 DNA sequence: TGTGCCAGCTCACCACCGGGGGGGATTGAGCAGTTCTTC. It yields the protein CASSPPGGIEQFF.

This sequence joins TRBV19 and TRBJ1-1; no definite D call. Germline CDR1 reads LNHDA; CDR2 reads SQIVND (reference sequence). The V end lost 6 bases, the J end lost 0 bases, and 11 bases lay between the germline ends. The length of the CDR3 is 14 residues. DNA for the CDR3: TGTGCCAGTAGAACCAATAGATTGAACACTGAAGCTTTCTTT. Its protein product is CASRTNRLNTEAFF.